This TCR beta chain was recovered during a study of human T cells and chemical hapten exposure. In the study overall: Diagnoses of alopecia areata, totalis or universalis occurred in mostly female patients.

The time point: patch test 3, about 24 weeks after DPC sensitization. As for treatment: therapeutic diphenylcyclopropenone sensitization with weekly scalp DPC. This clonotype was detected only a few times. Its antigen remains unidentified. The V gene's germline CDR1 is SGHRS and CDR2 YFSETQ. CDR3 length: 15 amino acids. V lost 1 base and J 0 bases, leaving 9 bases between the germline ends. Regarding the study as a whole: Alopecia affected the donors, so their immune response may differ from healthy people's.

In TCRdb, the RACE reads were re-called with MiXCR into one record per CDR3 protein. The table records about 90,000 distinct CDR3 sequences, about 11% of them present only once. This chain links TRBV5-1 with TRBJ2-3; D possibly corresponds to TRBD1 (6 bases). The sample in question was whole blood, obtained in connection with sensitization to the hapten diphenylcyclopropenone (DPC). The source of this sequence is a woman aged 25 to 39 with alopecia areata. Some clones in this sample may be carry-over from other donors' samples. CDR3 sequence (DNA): TGCGCCAGCAGCTTGATGCAGGGGAGCACAGATACGCAGTATTTT. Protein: CASSLMQGSTDTQYF.